This record concerns one T cell receptor beta chain sequence. This clonotype was seen many times. Its antigen is currently not known. No per-base quality is available; no much larger clone lies one base away. The lymph node samples were taken from the axillary draining lymph nodes of breast cancer patients. These data are taken from a study of breast tumors, draining lymph nodes, adjacent tissues (dated by TCRdb to about 2016). In the study overall: Breast cancer patients provided tumor, adjacent nontumor tissue and axillary lymph nodes, and the study compared the TCR beta repertoires across these three sources. The study was designed to assess the relationships and possible T-cell exchange between tumor, surrounding tissue and draining lymph node repertoires in human breast cancer.

In the germline V gene, CDR1 corresponds to SGHVS and CDR2 to FQNEAQ. Relative to germline, V is missing 0 bases and J is missing 4 bases, with 9 bases of the junction outside any gene match. The CDR3 numbers 18 residues from cysteine through phenylalanine. Just CDR3 DNA is preserved here, 54 bases in frame from base 1. Overall study results and their limits: T-cell repertoire diversity in tumors was found to be lower than in lymph nodes but higher than in nontumor tissue, and preferential V and J gene usage was observed. The data were judged consistent with most tumor T cells deriving from the lymph node and then expanding within tumor tissue. Rather than being directly demonstrated, the conclusion that tumor T cells originate in lymph nodes was presented as consistent with a hypothesis. Tumor and nontumor tissue repertoires were found to be significantly more similar in luminal-like than in basal-like breast cancer.

Sequencing was performed on an Illumina HiSeq 2000. TCR beta chain libraries were generated through multiplex PCR amplification. High-throughput sequencing was used to analyze the amplified TCR beta chain products. Starting from the raw public reads, TCRdb applied fastp trimming at Q25, assembled clones with MiXCR and retained in-frame beta chains. Rows are unified per CDR3 protein, each entry keeping the most common DNA and genes. Within this sample are some 150,000 distinct CDR3 sequences, with about a fifth of them counted one time only. Clones ranked in the top ten supply under 3% of the sample. The sequence came from a female donor with breast cancer. Some clones in this sample may be carry-over from other donors' samples. The sequence joins TRBV7-8 to TRBJ2-5, with 12 bases in between that match TRBD2. Sequences were obtained from axillary lymph node tissue. This receptor carries the CDR3 CASSLARLAGVRGETQYF. The nucleotides are TGTGCCAGCAGCTTAGCCCGACTAGCGGGAGTCCGGGGAGAGACCCAGTACTTC.